The 13 T cell receptor beta chains below were found in one sample sequenced in a study of T cell clones after liver transplantation. Here immunoSEQ multiplex PCR was the method, and the copy in TCRdb shows in-frame clones only, minus some. The table has 70,000 or so clones, about nine tenths seen once. This specimen consisted of CD4+ T cells from blood, obtained before liver transplant. The receptors here all came from a human donor who received a liver transplant.

This chain connects TRBV18 to TRBJ2-3; D is possibly TRBD1 (5 bases). Germline values: CDR1 KGHSH, CDR2 LQKENI. The V end lost 4 bases, the J end lost 9 bases, and 14 bases lay between the germline ends. This CDR3 contains 13 residues. The CDR3 nucleotides are TGTGCCAGCTCACTTGCGACAGACAAAACGCAGTATTTT. It specifies CASSLATDKTQYF.

The rearrangement uses TRBV10-1 and TRBJ2-7; the D call may be TRBD1 or TRBD2 (6 bases each). CDR1 WNHNN and CDR2 SYGVQD come from the germline V gene (reference sequence). The CDR3 contains 14 residues. Trimming took 5 bases from V and 5 from J, leaving 16 bases between them. CDR3 nucleotides: TGCGCCAGCAGTCCCTCCCGAGGGGGGCACGAGCAGTACTTC. It yields the protein CASSPSRGGHEQYF.

The V call is TRBV7-3, the J call TRBJ2-7, with 7 bases fitting TRBD2. This CDR3 spans 14 amino acids. V dropped 0 bases and J dropped 2; count of bases not matched to a gene: 1. Germline CDR1 SGHTA, CDR2 FQGTGA. DNA of the CDR3: TGTGCCAGCAGCTTAACCGCGGGAGCCTACGAGCAGTACTTC. Amino acids: CASSLTAGAYEQYF.

This CDR3 reads CASSFGTRGPGDTQYF. DNA for the CDR3: TGTGCCAGCAGCTTCGGGACTAGGGGGCCCGGAGATACGCAGTATTTT. The rearrangement links TRBV7-9 to TRBJ2-3, with D possibly being TRBD2 (8 bases). Germline CDR1 reads SEHNR; CDR2 reads FQNEAQ (reference sequence). The CDR3 has 16 amino acids. Trimming took off 3 bases at V and 5 bases at J, with 18 bases between the two ends. Complete variable domain (other parts from reference TRBV7-9 and TRBJ2-3): DTGVSQNPRHKITKRGQNVTFRCDPISEHNRLYWYRQTLGQGPEFLTYFQNEAQLEKSRLLSDRFSAERPKGSFSTLEIQRTEQGDSAMYLCASSFGTRGPGDTQYFGPGTRLTVL.

V usage is TRBV5-1 and J usage is TRBJ1-1; the D gene is possibly TRBD1 (5 bases). The germline gives CDR1 SGHRS, CDR2 YFSETQ. The CDR3 runs 12 residues. Trimming removed 4 bases from V and 11 bases from J, with 15 bases in between. CDR3 sequence (DNA): TGCGCCAGCAGCGAAGGACACCGAGGGGCTTTCTTT. This encodes CASSEGHRGAFF.

The V call is TRBV28, the J call TRBJ1-1; D gene ambiguous. Trimming shortened V by 5 bases and J by 8 bases, and 12 bases separated the two germline ends. Germline CDR1 reads MDHEN; CDR2 reads SYDVKM. The CDR3 loop spans 12 amino acids. CDR3 amino acids: CASSISGWEAFF. CDR3 coding DNA: TGTGCCAGCAGTATCTCAGGTTGGGAAGCTTTCTTT.

The chain combines TRBV29-1 with TRBJ2-7, with 8 bases aligning to TRBD2. There are 11 residues in the CDR3. The trim removed 5 bases at V and 4 bases at J, leaving 1 base unmatched. Germline V gene sequence: CDR1 SQVTM, CDR2 ANQGSEA. The CDR3 region is CSVLAGYEQYF. CDR3 coding DNA: TGCAGCGTTTTAGCGGGGTACGAGCAGTACTTC.

The chain couples TRBV6-1 to TRBJ2-1, with 9 bases identical to TRBD2. Unmatched junction bases numbered 4, after V lost 4 bases and J lost 6 bases. Looked up from germline, CDR1 is MNHNS and CDR2 is SASEGT. The CDR3 length is 14 residues. The CDR3 spells CASSGLAGLNEQFF. The CDR3 DNA reads TGTGCCAGCAGTGGTCTAGCGGGACTCAATGAGCAGTTCTTC.

This chain uses TRBV2 with TRBJ2-1; 11 bases map to TRBD2. This CDR3 region has 14 residues. Looked up from germline, CDR1 is SNHLY and CDR2 is FYNNEI. The V segment lost 7 bases and the J segment 4 bases; nucleotides outside the gene matches: 3. This CDR3 reads CASTGTSGYNEQFF. The CDR3 nucleotides read TGTGCCAGCACCGGGACTAGCGGTTACAATGAGCAGTTCTTC.

The chain uses TRBV6-1 and TRBJ2-6, with a weak D call TRBD2 (5 bases). The CDR3 has 15 amino acids. V shed 4 bases and J shed 0 bases, with 7 bases lying between them. CDR1 and CDR2 from the germline V gene are MNHNS and SASEGT. In DNA form, the CDR3 reads TGTGCCAGCAGTGGAGGGCGCTCTGGGGCCAACGTCCTGACTTTC. Translating it yields CASSGGRSGANVLTF.

Only a few counts were recorded for this clone. The chain joins TRBV28 to TRBJ2-5; the match to TRBD2 covers 11 bases. J gave up 2 bases and V 5 bases, and 7 bases lay outside the gene matches. The CDR3 covers 16 residues. In germline, CDR1 is MDHEN, CDR2 SYDVKM. CDR3 DNA sequence: TGTGCCAGCAGTGACTCCGGGACTAGCGGACAAGAGACCCAGTACTTC. Encoded protein: CASSDSGTSGQETQYF. Supplemented by reference TRBV28 and TRBJ2-5, the full variable domain reads DVKVTQSSRYLVKRTGEKVFLECVQDMDHENMFWYRQDPGLGLRLIYFSYDVKMKEKGDIPEGYSVSREKKERFSLILESASTNQTSMYLCASSDSGTSGQETQYFGPGTRLLVL.

Written as DNA, the CDR3 is TGTGCCATCAGTGAGTCGACTAGCGGGAGGTCCTTGTACAATGAGCAGTTCTTC. Translating gives CAISESTSGRSLYNEQFF. This chain links TRBV10-3 with TRBJ2-1; TRBD2 matches at 13 bases. Germline loops: CDR1 ENHRY, CDR2 SYGVKD. The V segment lost 0 bases and the J segment 4 bases; nucleotides outside the gene matches: 6. The length of the CDR3 is 18 residues.

For this clone: This sample also contains other DNA sequences that code for the same CDR3. The V and J genes are TRBV14 and TRBJ1-5, with D perhaps TRBD1 (5 bases). Germline CDR1 SGHDN, CDR2 FVKESK. The CDR3 has 13 amino acids. With 3 bases removed from V and 6 bases from J, the gap between germline ends came to 9 bases. The CDR3 DNA follows: TGTGCCAGCAGCCATCCAGGGACTCAGCCCCAGCATTTT. Residues: CASSHPGTQPQHF.